This T cell receptor (beta chain) came from a study of lymphopenia after photon versus proton radiotherapy. Overall study findings and caveats: After the lymphocyte nadir, photon-treated repertoires showed oligoclonal expansion, especially of CD8+ Temra cells. Larger post-nadir TCR diversity loss correlated inversely with survival in deceased patients. Better survival with proton therapy was suggested as possible, not demonstrated.

The protocol was immunoSEQ multiplex PCR, while the TCRdb copy is restricted to in-frame clones and leaves out a portion. The top ten hold approximately 2% of the sample, which has about 55,000 clones, roughly 80% seen once. A word on this clone: Its target is unknown.

V was trimmed by 3 bases and J by 0 bases, leaving 8 bases between them. The CDR3 totals 15 residues. Looked up from germline, CDR1 is SNHLY and CDR2 is FYNNEI. Sequences were derived from peripheral blood, sampled from a patient treated with proton-based radiotherapy. This clonotype was sampled from a man between 60 and 70 years old with pancreatic cancer. The chain carries TRBV2 and TRBJ1-4; TRBD1 is a possible D gene (5 bases). DNA of the CDR3: TGTGCCAGCAGTGATGGGGCTGCAACTAATGAAAAACTGTTTTTT. It yields the protein CASSDGAATNEKLFF.